The present T cell receptor beta chain was sequenced within a study of T-cell reconstitution after alpha-beta-depleted transplantation in children. V was cut by 5 bases and J by 2 bases, with 18 bases left in between. This CDR3 spans 16 amino acids. In germline, CDR1 is MNHNS, CDR2 SASEGT. Unique molecular identifiers were used to barcode this TCRbeta library. Using its own MiXCR run on the PCR reads, TCRdb lists one record per CDR3 protein. The table shows around 200,000 distinct CDR3 sequences, with 7.5% to 9.5% occurring only once. Material: PBMCs, mostly from graft donor cells, obtained 360 days after TCRalphabeta/CD19-depleted stem cell transplant. The TCR comes from a male patient between 2 and 9 years old who had a stem cell transplant for acute myeloid leukemia, so the T cells may come from the graft donor. The chain has TRBV6-1 and TRBJ1-1; D is undetermined. This chain's CDR3 is CASSPYRSPRNTEAFF. CDR3 nucleotides: TGTGCCAGCAGTCCTTATCGGTCCCCGAGAAACACTGAAGCTTTCTTT.